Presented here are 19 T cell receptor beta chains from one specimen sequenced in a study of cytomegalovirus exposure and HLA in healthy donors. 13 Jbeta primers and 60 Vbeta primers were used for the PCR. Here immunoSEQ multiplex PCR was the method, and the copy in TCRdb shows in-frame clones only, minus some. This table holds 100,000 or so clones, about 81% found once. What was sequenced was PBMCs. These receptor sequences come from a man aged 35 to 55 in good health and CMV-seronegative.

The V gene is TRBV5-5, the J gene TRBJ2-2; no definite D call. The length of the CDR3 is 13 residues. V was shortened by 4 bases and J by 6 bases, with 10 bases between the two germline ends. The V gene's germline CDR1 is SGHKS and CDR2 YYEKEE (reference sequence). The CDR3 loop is CASSPFGAGELFF. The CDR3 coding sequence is TGTGCCAGCAGCCCTTTCGGAGCCGGGGAGCTGTTTTTT.

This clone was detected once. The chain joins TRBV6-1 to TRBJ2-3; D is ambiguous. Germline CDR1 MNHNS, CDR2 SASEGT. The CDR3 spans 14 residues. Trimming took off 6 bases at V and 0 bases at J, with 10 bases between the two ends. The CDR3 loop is CASRSDTSTDTQYF. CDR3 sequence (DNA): TGTGCCAGCAGGAGCGATACTAGCACAGATACGCAGTATTTT.

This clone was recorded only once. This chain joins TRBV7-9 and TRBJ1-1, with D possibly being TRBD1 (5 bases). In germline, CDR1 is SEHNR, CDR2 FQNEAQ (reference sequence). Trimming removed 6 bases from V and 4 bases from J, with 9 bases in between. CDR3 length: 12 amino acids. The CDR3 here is CASSYRTTEAFF. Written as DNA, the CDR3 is TGTGCCAGCAGTTACAGGACCACTGAAGCTTTCTTT.

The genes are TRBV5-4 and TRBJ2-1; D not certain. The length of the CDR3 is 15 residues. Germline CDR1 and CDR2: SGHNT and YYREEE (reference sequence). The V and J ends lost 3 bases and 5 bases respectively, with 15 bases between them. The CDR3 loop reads CASSWIFSRDNEQFF. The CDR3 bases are TGTGCCAGCAGCTGGATCTTTTCTAGAGACAATGAGCAGTTCTTC.

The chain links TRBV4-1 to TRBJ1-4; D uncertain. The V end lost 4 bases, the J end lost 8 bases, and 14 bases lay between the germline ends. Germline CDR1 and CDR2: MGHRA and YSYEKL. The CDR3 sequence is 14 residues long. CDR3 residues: CASSPPRMREKLFF. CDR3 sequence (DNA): TGCGCCAGCAGCCCGCCCCGGATGCGGGAAAAACTGTTTTTT.

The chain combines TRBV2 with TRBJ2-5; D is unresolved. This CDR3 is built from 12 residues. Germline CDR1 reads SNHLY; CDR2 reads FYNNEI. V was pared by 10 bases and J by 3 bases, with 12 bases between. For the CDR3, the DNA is TGTGCCACCACTCCCAGCGAAGAGACCCAGTACTTC. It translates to CATTPSEETQYF.

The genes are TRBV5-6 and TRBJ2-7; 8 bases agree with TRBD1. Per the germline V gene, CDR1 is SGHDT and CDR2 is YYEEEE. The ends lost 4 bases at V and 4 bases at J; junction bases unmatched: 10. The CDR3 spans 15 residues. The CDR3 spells CASSAQPGQVYEQYF. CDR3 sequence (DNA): TGTGCCAGCAGCGCTCAACCGGGACAGGTTTACGAGCAGTACTTC.

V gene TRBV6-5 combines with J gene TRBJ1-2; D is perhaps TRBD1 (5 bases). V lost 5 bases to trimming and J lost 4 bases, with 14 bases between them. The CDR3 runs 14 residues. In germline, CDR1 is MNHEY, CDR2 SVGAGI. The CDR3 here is CASSDRGLSYGYTF. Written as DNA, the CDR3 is TGTGCCAGCAGTGACCGGGGACTGAGCTATGGCTACACCTTC.

In DNA, the CDR3 is TGTGCCAGCACCCGACAGGGGGTAAGGAACACTGAAGCTTTCTTT. Its protein is CASTRQGVRNTEAFF. The chain links TRBV28 to TRBJ1-1, with 9 bases lining up with TRBD1. V lost 7 bases, J lost 1 base, and 7 bases stayed unmatched. CDR1 MDHEN and CDR2 SYDVKM come from the germline V gene. The CDR3 is 15 amino acids.

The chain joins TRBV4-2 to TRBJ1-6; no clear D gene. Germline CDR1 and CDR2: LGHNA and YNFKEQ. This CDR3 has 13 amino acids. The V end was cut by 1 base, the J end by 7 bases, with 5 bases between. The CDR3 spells CASSQAQNSPLHF. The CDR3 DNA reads TGTGCCAGCAGCCAAGCCCAAAATTCACCCCTCCACTTT.

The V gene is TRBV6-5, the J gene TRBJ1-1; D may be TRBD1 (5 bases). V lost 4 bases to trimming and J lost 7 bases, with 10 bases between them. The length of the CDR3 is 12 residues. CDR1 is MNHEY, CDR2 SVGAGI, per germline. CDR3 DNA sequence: TGTGCCAGCAGTTTTACAGGCGGTGAAGCTTTCTTT. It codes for CASSFTGGEAFF.

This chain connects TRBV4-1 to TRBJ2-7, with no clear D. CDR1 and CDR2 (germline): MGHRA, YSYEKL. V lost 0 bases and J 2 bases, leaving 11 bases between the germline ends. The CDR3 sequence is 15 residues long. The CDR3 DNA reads TGCGCCAGCAGCCAAGACGTGTACAACACCTACGAGCAGTACTTC. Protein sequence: CASSQDVYNTYEQYF.

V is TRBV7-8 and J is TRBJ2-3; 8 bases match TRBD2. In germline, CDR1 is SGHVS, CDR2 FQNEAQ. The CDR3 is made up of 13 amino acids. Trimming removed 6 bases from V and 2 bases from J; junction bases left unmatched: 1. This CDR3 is CASRGLVTDTQYF. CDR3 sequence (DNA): TGTGCCAGCAGGGGACTAGTCACAGATACGCAGTATTTT.

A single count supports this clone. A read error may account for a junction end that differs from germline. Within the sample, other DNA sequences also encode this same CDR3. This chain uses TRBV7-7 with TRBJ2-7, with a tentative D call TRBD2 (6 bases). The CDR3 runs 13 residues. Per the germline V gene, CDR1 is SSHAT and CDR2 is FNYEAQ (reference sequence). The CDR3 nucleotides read TGTGTCAGCAGCCTAGCGCCAGGCTACGAGCAGTACTTC. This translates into CVSSLAPGYEQYF.

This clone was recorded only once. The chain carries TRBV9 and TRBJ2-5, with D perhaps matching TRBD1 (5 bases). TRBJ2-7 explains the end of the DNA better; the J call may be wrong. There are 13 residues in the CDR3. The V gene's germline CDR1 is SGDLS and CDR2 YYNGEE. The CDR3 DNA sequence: TGTGCCAGCAGCTCCAGGGTCCTGGCCGAGCAGTACTTC. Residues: CASSSRVLAEQYF.

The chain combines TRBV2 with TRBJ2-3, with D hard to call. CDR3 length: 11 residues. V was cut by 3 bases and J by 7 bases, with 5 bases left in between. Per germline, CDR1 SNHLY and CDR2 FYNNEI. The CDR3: CASSEENTQYF. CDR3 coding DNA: TGTGCCAGCAGTGAGGAGAATACGCAGTATTTT.

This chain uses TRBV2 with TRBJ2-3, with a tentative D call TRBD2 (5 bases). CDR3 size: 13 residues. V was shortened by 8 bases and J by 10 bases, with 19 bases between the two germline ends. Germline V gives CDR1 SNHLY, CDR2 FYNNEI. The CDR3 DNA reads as TGTGCCAGCCGGCTAGCCGGGCCCGGGGCGCAGTATTTT. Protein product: CASRLAGPGAQYF.

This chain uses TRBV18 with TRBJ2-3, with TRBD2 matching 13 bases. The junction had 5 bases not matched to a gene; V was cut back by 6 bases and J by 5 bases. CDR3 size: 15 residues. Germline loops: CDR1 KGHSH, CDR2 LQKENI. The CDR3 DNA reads TGTGCCAGCTCTCGGACTAGCGGGGGCATAGATACGCAGTATTTT. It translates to CASSRTSGGIDTQYF.

DNA of the CDR3: TGTGCCAGCTCACCAGACCGGGACAGGACAGATACGCAGTATTTT. Its protein product is CASSPDRDRTDTQYF. The chain links TRBV18 to TRBJ2-3, with 8 bases that match TRBD1. This CDR3 comprises 15 residues. V was clipped by 2 bases and J by 3 bases; unmatched bases: 4. Germline V CDR1 and CDR2: KGHSH, LQKENI.